Described below is a single T cell receptor beta chain sequence and its context. This CDR3 region has 14 residues. The V segment lost 1 base and the J segment 7 bases; nucleotides outside the gene matches: 4. Germline V gene lookup returns CDR1 SEHNR and CDR2 FQNEAQ (reference sequence). The sample comes from a study of blood T cell repertoires in COVID-19. About the study: PBMCs, B-cell-depleted T cells, or T cells provided the cDNA or gDNA that made up the material.

TCRdb's copy holds only in-frame clones and misses some; the assay was immunoSEQ multiplex PCR. Here the sample spans approximately 260,000 clones, about 85% being singletons. The J gene is TRBJ2-4, the V gene TRBV7-9, with 7 positions matching TRBD2. The sequenced material came from PBMCs or T cells enriched from blood (not recorded which). The sequence derives from a woman aged 45-65 years who had been exposed to COVID-19. Here the CDR3 DNA reads TGTGCCAGCAGCTTAGGGGGAGGGATGAACATTCAGTACTTC. It yields the protein CASSLGGGMNIQYF.